Shown below are 27 T cell receptor beta chains from a single sample sequenced in a study of blood T cell repertoires in COVID-19. The data were produced by immunoSEQ multiplex PCR, yet TCRdb's version contains in-frame clones alone and is incomplete. This sample has approximately 180,000 clones, with about 88% found just once. The sample was PBMCs or T cells enriched from blood (not recorded which). These receptors were obtained from a woman between 40 and 50 years old with acute COVID-19.

The rearrangement joins TRBV5-8 to TRBJ2-2, with a possible D match to TRBD2 (5 bases). Germline V gives CDR1 SGHTS, CDR2 YDEGEE. The V end lost 4 bases, the J end lost 3 bases, and 19 bases lay between the germline ends. CDR3 length: 17 amino acids. CDR3 loop: CASSPENLGAYTGELFF. DNA of the CDR3: TGTGCCAGCAGCCCAGAAAACCTGGGAGCCTACACCGGGGAGCTGTTTTTT.

The chain uses TRBV21-1 and TRBJ2-3; the table assigns TRBD2, which was not confirmed against the DNA. TRBV21-1 counts as a pseudogene. There are 20 residues in the CDR3. The CDR3 bases are TGTGCCAGCAGCCTCCGACTAGCAGGCATTTTACCCCCCCCCACAGATACGCAGTATTTT. Its protein is CASSLRLAGILPPPTDTQYF.

CDR3 sequence: CASAPGTNQETQYF. The CDR3 DNA is TGTGCCAGCGCCCCGGGGACAAACCAAGAGACCCAGTACTTC. The chain links TRBV6-1 to TRBJ2-5; D is perhaps TRBD1 (6 bases). Germline V gene sequence: CDR1 MNHNS, CDR2 SASEGT. Trimming pared 8 bases from V and 0 bases from J, leaving 13 bases between. The CDR3 covers 14 residues.

The gene calls are TRBV7-2 and TRBJ2-7; D unclear. Trimming took 10 bases from V and 5 from J, leaving 15 bases between them. CDR1 SGHTA and CDR2 FQGNSA come from the germline V gene. The CDR3 runs 12 residues. The CDR3 sequence is CATAWPANEQYF. In DNA, the CDR3 is TGTGCCACCGCCTGGCCAGCGAACGAGCAGTACTTC. The entire variable domain, with the rest obtained from reference TRBV7-2 and TRBJ2-7, is as follows: GAGVSQSPSNKVTEKGKDVELRCDPISGHTALYWYRQSLGQGLEFLIYFQGNSAPDKSGLPSDRFSAERTGGSVSTLTIQRTQQEDSAVYLCATAWPANEQYFGPGTRLTVT.

The chain combines TRBV11-2 with TRBJ1-1; D ambiguous. With 0 bases removed from V and 1 base from J, the gap between germline ends came to 15 bases. Per germline, CDR1 SGHAT and CDR2 FQNNGV. The CDR3 runs to 17 residues. CDR3 loop: CASSLDRHLPRNTEAFF. CDR3 nucleotide sequence: TGTGCCAGCAGCTTAGATCGTCACCTCCCCAGGAACACTGAAGCTTTCTTT.

Here the CDR3 reads CASREGGSDTQYF. The CDR3 DNA reads TGTGCCAGCCGGGAAGGGGGCTCAGATACGCAGTATTTT. The V call is TRBV2, the J call TRBJ2-3; 7 nucleotides align to TRBD1. V was clipped by 8 bases and J by 4 bases; unmatched bases: 6. CDR1 SNHLY and CDR2 FYNNEI come from the germline V gene. This CDR3 region has 13 residues.

The rearrangement links TRBV6-5 to TRBJ2-1; no clear D gene. This CDR3 is built from 11 residues. The germline gives CDR1 MNHEY, CDR2 SVGAGI. Between the trimmed V and J ends, which lost 4 bases and 8 bases, there was a span of 6 bases. The CDR3 reads CASSSTDEQFF. CDR3 DNA sequence: TGTGCCAGCAGTTCCACGGATGAGCAGTTCTTC.

The gene calls are TRBV7-8 and TRBJ2-3, with a tentative D call TRBD1 (5 bases). With 1 base removed from V and 1 base from J, the gap between germline ends came to 6 bases. The CDR3 length is 14 residues. Germline CDR1 reads SGHVS; CDR2 reads FQNEAQ. The CDR3 region has the DNA TGTGCCAGCAGCTTAGAAGGGGGCACAGATACGCAGTATTTT. Its translation is CASSLEGGTDTQYF.

CDR3 nucleotide sequence: TGTGCCAGCAGCCTGACTCCCATGAACGAGCAGTACTTC. Residues: CASSLTPMNEQYF. The J gene is TRBJ2-7, the V gene TRBV7-2, with D unclear. From germline, CDR1 is SGHTA and CDR2 FQGNSA. V was cut by 5 bases and J by 5 bases, with 13 bases left in between. The length of the CDR3 is 13 residues. Looking up the rest from reference TRBV7-2 and TRBJ2-7 gives the full variable domain: GAGVSQSPSNKVTEKGKDVELRCDPISGHTALYWYRQSLGQGLEFLIYFQGNSAPDKSGLPSDRFSAERTGGSVSTLTIQRTQQEDSAVYLCASSLTPMNEQYFGPGTRLTVT.

This clone has more than one count but fewer than ten. The chain couples TRBV5-6 to TRBJ1-4; D remains unclear. Looked up from germline, CDR1 is SGHDT and CDR2 is YYEEEE. V lost 4 bases and J 0 bases, leaving 10 bases between the germline ends. The CDR3 extends over 15 amino acids. The chain's CDR3 is CASSPRGATNEKLFF. The CDR3 bases are TGTGCCAGCAGCCCCCGAGGTGCAACTAATGAAAAACTGTTTTTT.

The rearrangement uses TRBV5-6 and TRBJ2-2, with 7 bases that match TRBD1. Germline loops: CDR1 SGHDT, CDR2 YYEEEE. J gave up 4 bases and V 2 bases, and 11 bases lay outside the gene matches. The CDR3 runs to 17 residues. As DNA, the CDR3 is TGTGCCAGCAGCTTTGGGGGACAGCTAAGGGCCACCGGGGAGCTGTTTTTT. Encoded protein: CASSFGGQLRATGELFF. Supplemented by reference TRBV5-6 and TRBJ2-2, the full variable domain reads DAGVTQSPTHLIKTRGQQVTLRCSPKSGHDTVSWYQQALGQGPQFIFQYYEEEERQRGNFPDRFSGHQFPNYSSELNVNALLLGDSALYLCASSFGGQLRATGELFFGEGSRLTVL.

CDR3 DNA: TGTGCCAGCAGCCTCTGGGAGGGCTGGGAGCAGTACTTC. It yields the protein CASSLWEGWEQYF. The V and J genes are TRBV5-5 and TRBJ2-7; 7 bases are a match to TRBD2. V shed 4 bases and J 7 bases; nucleotides not matched to a gene: 8. CDR3 length: 13 residues. Germline V gives CDR1 SGHKS, CDR2 YYEKEE (reference sequence).

The genes are TRBV27 and TRBJ1-2; D is possibly TRBD1 (6 bases). Trimming shortened V by 3 bases and J by 2 bases, and 19 bases separated the two germline ends. The CDR3 runs 17 residues. Germline CDR1 MNHEY, CDR2 SMNVEV (reference sequence). CDR3 DNA sequence: TGTGCCAGCAGTTTTAAAATAACGGGACACACCAACTATGGCTACACCTTC. Translated: CASSFKITGHTNYGYTF.

This clone was recorded only once. The chain recombines TRBV30 with TRBJ2-1; 7 bases map to TRBD2. J gave up 4 bases and V 2 bases, and 5 bases lay outside the gene matches. This CDR3 contains 14 residues. The germline V gene has CDR1 GTSNPN and CDR2 SVGIG (reference sequence). DNA of the CDR3: TGTGCCTGGAGTCGCGGGAGCGATTACAATGAGCAGTTCTTC. As protein: CAWSRGSDYNEQFF.

The chain combines TRBV2 with TRBJ2-5, with 7 bases that match TRBD2. Germline V gene data show CDR1 as SNHLY and CDR2 as FYNNEI. The CDR3 is made up of 14 amino acids. The ends lost 9 bases at V and 1 base at J; junction bases unmatched: 8. CDR3 region: CASTTGGFQETQYF. The CDR3 coding sequence is TGTGCCAGTACTACGGGAGGATTCCAAGAGACCCAGTACTTC.

The V and J genes are TRBV19 and TRBJ2-3; 12 bases agree with TRBD2. Germline V gives CDR1 LNHDA, CDR2 SQIVND (reference sequence). The length of the CDR3 is 17 residues. With V trimmed by 5 bases and J by 1 base, 7 bases remained unmatched. CDR3 sequence reads: CASSPPTSGRGTDTQYF. The DNA of the CDR3 is TGTGCCAGTAGTCCCCCGACTAGCGGGAGAGGCACAGATACGCAGTATTTT.

The chain uses TRBV7-9 and TRBJ1-3; no reliable D call. Germline V gene data show CDR1 as SEHNR and CDR2 as FQNEAQ (reference sequence). V was cut by 1 base and J by 0 bases, with 13 bases left in between. The CDR3 totals 17 residues. The CDR3 bases are TGTGCCAGCAGCTTAGGGGCCTCCTACGACTCTGGAAACACCATATATTTT. Protein: CASSLGASYDSGNTIYF.

This rearrangement joins TRBV5-4 to TRBJ1-2; 7 bases line up with TRBD1. The CDR3 is 15 residues long. Germline loops: CDR1 SGHNT, CDR2 YYREEE (reference sequence). The V gene end was trimmed by 4 bases and the J gene end by 6 bases; junction bases not matched to a gene: 12. CDR3: CASSPQGVVLNGYTF. The CDR3 bases are TGTGCCAGCAGCCCCCAGGGGGTGGTATTAAATGGCTACACCTTC.

Only one count was recorded for this clone. The J gene is TRBJ1-1, the V gene TRBV10-3; the D gene is possibly TRBD1 (6 bases). Germline CDR1 and CDR2: ENHRY and SYGVKD. Deletions cut 2 bases from V and 4 bases from J, with 11 bases between. The CDR3 loop spans 14 amino acids. The CDR3 sequence: CAISEGQWGTEAFF. The CDR3 DNA reads TGTGCCATCAGTGAGGGACAGTGGGGCACTGAAGCTTTCTTT.

V gene TRBV15 combines with J gene TRBJ2-2; TRBD2 agrees at 12 bases. After removal of 6 bases from V and 6 bases from J, the junction contained 17 bases not matched to a gene. The CDR3 is made up of 19 amino acids. CDR1 LNHNV and CDR2 YYDKDF come from the germline V gene (reference sequence). CDR3 residues: CATRDGGSSGRAGAGELFF. The DNA of the CDR3 is TGTGCCACCAGAGACGGGGGGTCTAGCGGGAGGGCCGGAGCCGGGGAGCTGTTTTTT.

This rearrangement joins TRBV28 to TRBJ1-1; D remains ambiguous. The CDR3 has 17 residues. CDR1 and CDR2 from the germline V gene are MDHEN and SYDVKM. The V end was cut by 4 bases, the J end by 10 bases, with 28 bases between. This CDR3 is CASSSPGLGPRNRVAFF. The CDR3, as DNA: TGTGCCAGCAGTTCCCCTGGACTGGGTCCTCGAAATCGTGTAGCTTTCTTT.

The chain combines TRBV27 with TRBJ2-7; a possible D gene is TRBD2 (5 bases). This CDR3 has 14 amino acids. Germline V lookup: CDR1 MNHEY, CDR2 SMNVEV (reference sequence). V dropped 4 bases and J dropped 2 bases, with 12 bases sitting between them. The CDR3 DNA reads TGTGCCAGCAGTTCCCTAGCCTCCGCCTACGAGCAGTACTTC. Its translation is CASSSLASAYEQYF.

This chain joins TRBV7-2 and TRBJ2-3, with TRBD2 identical over 7 bases. Germline CDR1 and CDR2: SGHTA and FQGNSA. CDR3 length: 15 residues. V shed 5 bases, J shed 1 base, and the junction held 6 bases outside the gene matches. CDR3 protein: CASSPPTSRTDTQYF. The CDR3 bases are TGTGCCAGCAGCCCACCGACTAGCCGCACAGATACGCAGTATTTT. Drawing the rest from reference TRBV7-2 and TRBJ2-3, the complete variable domain is GAGVSQSPSNKVTEKGKDVELRCDPISGHTALYWYRQSLGQGLEFLIYFQGNSAPDKSGLPSDRFSAERTGGSVSTLTIQRTQQEDSAVYLCASSPPTSRTDTQYFGPGTRLTVL.

The V gene is TRBV7-2, the J gene TRBJ1-1, with D possibly matching TRBD1 (5 bases). The CDR3 has 16 residues. Germline V CDR1 and CDR2: SGHTA, FQGNSA. Trimming took off 2 bases at V and 1 base at J, with 14 bases between the two ends. The CDR3 spells CASSLRGGPTNTEAFF. CDR3 nucleotides: TGTGCCAGCAGCTTAAGGGGAGGGCCCACGAACACTGAAGCTTTCTTT.

This chain connects TRBV6-1 to TRBJ2-2; 7 positions agree with TRBD1. CDR3 size: 17 residues. J gave up 1 base and V 1 base, and 6 bases lay outside the gene matches. Looked up from germline, CDR1 is MNHNS and CDR2 is SASEGT. As DNA, the CDR3 is TGTGCCAGCAGTGAAGGATGGGGGACAGTGAACACCGGGGAGCTGTTTTTT. Its translation: CASSEGWGTVNTGELFF.

This clone was detected once. The DNA for the CDR3 is TGTGCCAGCAGTTACTCGAAGGGACAGATTAATGAAAAACTGTTTTTT. Encoded protein: CASSYSKGQINEKLFF. This rearrangement joins TRBV6-5 to TRBJ1-4; 7 nucleotides line up with TRBD1. Per germline, CDR1 MNHEY and CDR2 SVGAGI. The ends lost 0 bases at V and 4 bases at J; junction bases unmatched: 5. This CDR3 spans 16 amino acids.

This clone was seen a single time. The CDR3 loop reads CASSLESSTNEKLFF. The DNA for the CDR3 is TGTGCCAGCAGCTTAGAAAGCTCAACTAATGAAAAACTGTTTTTT. J is TRBJ1-4 and V is TRBV7-6, with D uncertain. Deletions cut 1 base from V and 0 bases from J, with 6 bases between. The CDR3 covers 15 residues. Germline-derived CDR1 and CDR2 are SGHVS and FNYEAQ.